This TCR beta chain was sequenced during a study of spatial heterogeneity in lung cancer (dated by TCRdb to between 2019 and 2020). Describing the broader study: Samples were obtained from about 75 patients with early-stage, untreated non-small cell lung cancer from the lung TRACERx cohort. Follow-up PBMC samples were sequenced whenever available, with the median time to follow-up being approximately 2 years after resection. Beta-chain transcripts were consistently detected in greater numbers than alpha-chain transcripts, which likely reflected higher beta-chain transcript abundance. In the raw uncorrected reads, each unique combination of TCR and UMI appeared on average more than ten times. In non-small cell lung cancer, the study quantitatively compared TCR alpha and beta repertoires across several tumor regions, matched nontumor lung, and blood. Nonsynonymous mutation counts, determined by whole-exome sequencing of tumor tissue, were related to features of the TCR repertoire. At surgery, both alpha and beta chains were TCR-sequenced in under 250 tumor regions, fewer than 85 matched nontumor lung samples and 56 PBMC samples. Paper-wide results and their limitations: Confirming at a functional level the hypothesis that regional TCRs recognize regional mutations was considered to require additional single-cell paired TCR alpha and beta sequencing. Only 14 patients were included in comparisons of baseline and follow-up blood repertoires. Ubiquitous expanded tumor TCRs showed up in blood more often at tumor resection than at routine follow-up.

The time point label here, explained by the study, means: blood at routine non-recurrence follow-up after resection. Whole RNA extracted from tumor and nontumor lung tissue, or from cryopreserved PBMC samples, was used for TCR sequencing without cell sorting. A patient was chosen for TCR sequencing only when enough RNA was available from at least two tumor regions. This clonotype was seen only a few times. The specificity of this receptor is unknown. No base-level quality is on record; no much larger clone is a single base apart. CDR1 and CDR2 were assigned from the germline V gene (reference sequence) as DFQATT and SNEGSKA. Counted from cysteine to phenylalanine, this CDR3 has 14 amino acids. The sequence is cut down to CDR3 DNA, 42 bases in frame from base 1. Trimming leaves V shorter by 6 bases and J shorter by 2 bases, with the junction holding 7 bases beyond the gene matches. The library was produced with 5' RACE. The sequencing machine was a NextSeq 500. In the TCR library protocol, a unique molecular identifier was attached to each TCR cDNA molecule so that PCR and sequencing errors could be corrected. The authors' pipeline ran thus. TCR identification, UMI-based error correction and CDR3 extraction were performed with Decombinator tools. TCRs above a frequency of 2 per 1,000, corresponding to the top 1% of the tumor frequency distribution, were defined as expanded. Renyi diversity was calculated using the R vegan package after each repertoire was subsampled 100 times to 5,000 TCRs. CDR3 similarity networks were built from amino acid triplet string-kernel similarity, with CDR3s being connected when pairwise similarity was above 0.82. TCRdb reworked the public reads: Q25 trimming with fastp, MiXCR clone assembly, productive beta chains retained. One record per CDR3 amino acid sequence lists the most common genes and DNA. What appears here as the V and J calls and clone size reflects TCRdb's work, not the paper's. Present in this sample are about 15,000 distinct CDR3 sequences, just under 6.5% of which were seen just once. Roughly a quarter of the sample belongs to the ten largest clones.

The TCR originated in a male donor with early-stage non-small cell lung cancer. The material was PBMCs, obtained at follow-up. In this chain, TRBV20-1 is recombined with TRBJ2-5; TRBD2 aligns with 9 central bases. The sequenced DNA is TGCAGTGCCACGAGTAGCGGGAGACAAGAGACCCAGTACTTC. The translation is CSATSSGRQETQYF.